This TCR beta chain was captured by sequencing in a study of shared clonotypes between healthy human individuals. This clone was seen many times. The repertoire was sequenced with immunoSEQ multiplex PCR; TCRdb's copy has only in-frame clones and lacks some. The sample gives about 490,000 clones, almost 80% of which show up once; more than 10% is in the top ten. CDR3 size: 17 residues. Between the trimmed V and J ends, which lost 4 bases and 4 bases, there was a span of 19 bases. CDR1 and CDR2 from the germline V gene are LGHNA and YNFKEQ. The origin of this receptor is a woman between 35 and 50 years old in good health. Some clones in this sample may be carry-over from other donors' samples. This chain connects TRBV4-2 to TRBJ2-2; D possibly corresponds to TRBD2 (6 bases). Sequences were obtained from PBMCs. Here the CDR3 reads CASSPQKWGESTGELFF. The CDR3 bases are TGTGCCAGCAGCCCCCAAAAGTGGGGGGAAAGCACCGGGGAGCTGTTTTTT.